A single sample is the source of the 4 T cell receptor beta chains below, sequenced in a study of blood T cell repertoires in COVID-19. Profiling relied on immunoSEQ multiplex PCR, and the TCRdb table lists in-frame clones only, not all of them. This sample has some 300,000 clones, with 70% to 90% found just once. Sequencing used peripheral blood. These TCRs come from a woman in her seventies with COVID-19, enrolled during active disease.

This clone has a single count. V usage is TRBV28 and J usage is TRBJ1-6, with D perhaps TRBD1 (6 bases). CDR3 length: 13 residues. Germline V gene data show CDR1 as MDHEN and CDR2 as SYDVKM. V shed 2 bases and J shed 10 bases, with 9 bases lying between them. CDR3 in DNA: TGTGCCAGCAGTTTAACGGGGGGCTCACCCCTCCACTTT. As protein: CASSLTGGSPLHF.

The chain recombines TRBV4-3 with TRBJ1-1; D is unresolved. Germline V gene lookup returns CDR1 LGHNA and CDR2 YSLEER. V was shortened by 0 bases and J by 7 bases, with 12 bases between the two germline ends. The CDR3 sequence is 14 residues long. The CDR3 DNA is TGCGCCAGCAGCCAAGATCGGAGGGCGCTTGAAGCTTTCTTT. It codes for CASSQDRRALEAFF.

This rearrangement joins TRBV5-6 to TRBJ1-1, with D possibly TRBD1 on 6 matching bases. This CDR3 contains 15 residues. Trimming shortened V by 0 bases and J by 1 base, and 10 bases separated the two germline ends. Germline CDR1 reads SGHDT; CDR2 reads YYEEEE. CDR3 DNA sequence: TGTGCCAGCAGCTTGGGGCAGGGGAGGAACACTGAAGCTTTCTTT. It yields the protein CASSLGQGRNTEAFF.

The rearrangement uses TRBV20-1 and TRBJ2-5; possible D gene TRBD1, 5 bases. CDR1 is DFQATT, CDR2 SNEGSKA, per germline (reference sequence). The V end lost 6 bases, the J end lost 2 bases, and 7 bases lay between the germline ends. The CDR3 runs to 11 residues. The CDR3 sequence is CSARVQETQYF. CDR3 bases: TGCAGTGCCAGGGTTCAAGAGACCCAGTACTTC.